This T cell receptor beta chain appears in the sequencing data of a study of T cell responses to AZD1222 COVID-19 vaccine. V trimming: 4 bases; J trimming: 8 bases; junction bases outside the gene matches: 11. This CDR3 region has 16 residues. CDR1 is SGHNT, CDR2 YYREEE, per germline (reference sequence). The protocol was immunoSEQ multiplex PCR, while the TCRdb copy is restricted to in-frame clones and leaves out a portion. Among about 170,000 clones listed, about nine tenths were seen once. V gene TRBV5-4 combines with J gene TRBJ2-1; 11 bases match TRBD2. This TCR was sampled from an adult in good health. The sample consisted of peripheral blood, taken on day 0 of AZD1222 vaccination. The CDR3 sequence: CASSTLLAGDSHEQFF. The CDR3 DNA follows: TGTGCCAGCAGCACACTACTAGCGGGGGATAGCCATGAGCAGTTCTTC. The full variable domain, with the rest looked up from reference TRBV5-4 and TRBJ2-1, is ETGVTQSPTHLIKTRGQQVTLRCSSQSGHNTVSWYQQALGQGPQFIFQYYREEENGRGNFPPRFSGLQFPNYSSELNVNALELDDSALYLCASSTLLAGDSHEQFFGPGTRLTVL.